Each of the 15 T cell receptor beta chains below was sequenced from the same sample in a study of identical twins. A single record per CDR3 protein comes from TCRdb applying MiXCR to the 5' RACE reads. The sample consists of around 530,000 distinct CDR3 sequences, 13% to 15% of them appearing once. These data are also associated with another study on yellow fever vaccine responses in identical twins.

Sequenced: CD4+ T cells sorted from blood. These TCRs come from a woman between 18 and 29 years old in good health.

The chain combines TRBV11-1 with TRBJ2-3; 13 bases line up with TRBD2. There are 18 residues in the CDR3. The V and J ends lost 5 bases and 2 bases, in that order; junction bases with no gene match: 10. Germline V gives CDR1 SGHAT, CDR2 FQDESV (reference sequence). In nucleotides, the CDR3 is TGTGCCAGCAGCCGCATGGCTGGACTAGCGGGAGACACAGATACGCAGTATTTT. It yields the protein CASSRMAGLAGDTDTQYF. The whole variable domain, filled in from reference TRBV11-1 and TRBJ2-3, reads EAEVAQSPRYKITEKSQAVAFWCDPISGHATLYWYRQILGQGPELLVQFQDESVVDDSQLPKDRFSAERLKGVDSTLKIQPAELGDSAMYLCASSRMAGLAGDTDTQYFGPGTRLTVL.

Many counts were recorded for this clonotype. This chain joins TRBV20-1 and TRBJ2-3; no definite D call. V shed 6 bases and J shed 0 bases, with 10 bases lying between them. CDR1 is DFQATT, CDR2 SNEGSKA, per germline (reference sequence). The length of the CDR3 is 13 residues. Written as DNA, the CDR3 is TGCAGTGCGCGGTACAGTAGCACAGATACGCAGTATTTT. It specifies CSARYSSTDTQYF.

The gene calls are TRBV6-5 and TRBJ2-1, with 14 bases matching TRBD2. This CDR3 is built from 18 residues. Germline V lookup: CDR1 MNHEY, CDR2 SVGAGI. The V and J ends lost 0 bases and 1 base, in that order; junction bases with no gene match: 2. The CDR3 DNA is TGTGCCAGCAGTTACTCAGGACTAGCGGGAGGTTCCTACAATGAGCAGTTCTTC. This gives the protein CASSYSGLAGGSYNEQFF.

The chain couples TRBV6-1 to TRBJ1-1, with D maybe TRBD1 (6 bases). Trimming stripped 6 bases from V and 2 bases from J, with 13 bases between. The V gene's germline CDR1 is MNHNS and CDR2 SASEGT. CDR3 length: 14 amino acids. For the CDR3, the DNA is TGTGCCAGCAGACCAAGGACAGATAACACTGAAGCTTTCTTT. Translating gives CASRPRTDNTEAFF.

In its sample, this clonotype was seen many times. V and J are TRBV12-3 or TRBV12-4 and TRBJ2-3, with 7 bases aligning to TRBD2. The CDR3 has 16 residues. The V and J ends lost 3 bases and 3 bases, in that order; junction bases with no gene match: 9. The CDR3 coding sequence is TGTGCCAGCAGTTTCGGATCGGGAGCGGGGACAGATACGCAGTATTTT. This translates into CASSFGSGAGTDTQYF.

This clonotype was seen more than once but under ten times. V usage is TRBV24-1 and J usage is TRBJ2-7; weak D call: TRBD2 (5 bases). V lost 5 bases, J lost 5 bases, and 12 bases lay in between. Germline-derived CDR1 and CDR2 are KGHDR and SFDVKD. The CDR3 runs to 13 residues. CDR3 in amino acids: CATSVGSGDEQYF. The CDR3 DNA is TGTGCCACCAGTGTGGGCTCCGGGGACGAGCAGTACTTC.

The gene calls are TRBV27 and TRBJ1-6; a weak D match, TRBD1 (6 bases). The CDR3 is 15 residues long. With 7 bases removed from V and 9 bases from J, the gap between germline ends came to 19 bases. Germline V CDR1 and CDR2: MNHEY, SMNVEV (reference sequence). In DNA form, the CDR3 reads TGTGCCAGCACCCAAAGGCAGGGGTTCAGTTCACCCCTCCACTTT. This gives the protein CASTQRQGFSSPLHF.

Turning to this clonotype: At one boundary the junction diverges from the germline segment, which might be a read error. The CDR3 loop is CAISPGGLEGYGYTF. The CDR3 DNA sequence: TGTGCCATCAGCCCCGGGGGCCTCGAGGGCTATGGCTACACCTTC. V and J are TRBV9 and TRBJ1-2; perhaps TRBD1 as D (6 bases). The CDR3 loop spans 15 amino acids. CDR1 is SGDLS and CDR2 is YYNGEE in the germline V gene. Full variable domain (missing parts from reference TRBV9 and TRBJ1-2): DSGVTQTPKHLITATGQRVTLRCSPRSGDLSVYWYQQSLDQGLQFLIQYYNGEERAKGNILERFSAQQFPDLHSELNLSSLELGDSALYFCAISPGGLEGYGYTFGSGTRLTVV.

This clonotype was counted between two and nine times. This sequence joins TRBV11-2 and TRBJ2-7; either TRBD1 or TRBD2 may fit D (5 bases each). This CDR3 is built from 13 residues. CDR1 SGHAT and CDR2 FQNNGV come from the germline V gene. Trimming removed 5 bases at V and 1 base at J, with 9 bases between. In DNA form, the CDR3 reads TGTGCCAGCAGCCCCAGGGAGTCCTACGAGCAGTACGTC. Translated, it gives CASSPRESYEQYV.

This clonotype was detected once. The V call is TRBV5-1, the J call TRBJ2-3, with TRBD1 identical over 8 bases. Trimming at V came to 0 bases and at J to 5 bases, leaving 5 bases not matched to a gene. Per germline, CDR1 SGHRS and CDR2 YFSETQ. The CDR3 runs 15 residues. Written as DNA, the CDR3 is TGCGCCAGCAGCTTGGGGGGACAGGTCGTAGATACGCAGTATTTT. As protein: CASSLGGQVVDTQYF.

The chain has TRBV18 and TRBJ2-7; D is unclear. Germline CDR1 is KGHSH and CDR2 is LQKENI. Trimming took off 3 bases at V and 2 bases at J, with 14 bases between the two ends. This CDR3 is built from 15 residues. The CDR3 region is CASSPTSGPTYEQYV. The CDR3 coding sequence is TGTGCCAGCTCACCTACAAGTGGGCCTACCTACGAGCAGTACGTC.

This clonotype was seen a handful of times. CDR3 DNA sequence: TGTGCCACCAGTGGGACAGGGGGCACGGAGACCCAGTACTTC. Its translation: CATSGTGGTETQYF. This chain joins TRBV24-1 and TRBJ2-5; 11 nucleotides align to TRBD1. CDR3 length: 14 residues. Germline V gene sequence: CDR1 KGHDR, CDR2 SFDVKD. V was pared by 5 bases and J by 5 bases, with 3 bases of the junction left unmatched.

The chain's CDR3 is CASSPRTSLGSTDTQYF. The CDR3 DNA reads TGTGCCAGCAGCCCTCGGACTAGCTTGGGAAGCACAGATACGCAGTATTTT. This chain uses TRBV7-9 with TRBJ2-3, with 8 bases matching TRBD2. Germline CDR1 is SEHNR and CDR2 is FQNEAQ (reference sequence). J lost 0 bases, V lost 5 bases, and 10 bases had no gene match. The CDR3 totals 17 residues.

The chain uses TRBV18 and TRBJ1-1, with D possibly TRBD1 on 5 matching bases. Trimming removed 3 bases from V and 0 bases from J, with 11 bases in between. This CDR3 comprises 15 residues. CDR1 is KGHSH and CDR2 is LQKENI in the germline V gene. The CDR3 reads CASSPEGLLNTEAFF. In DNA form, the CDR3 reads TGTGCCAGCTCACCGGAGGGACTGCTGAACACTGAAGCTTTCTTT. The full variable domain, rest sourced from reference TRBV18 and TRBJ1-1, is NAGVMQNPRHLVRRRGQEARLRCSPMKGHSHVYWYRQLPEEGLKFMVYLQKENIIDESGMPKERFSAEFPKEGPSILRIQQVVRGDSAAYFCASSPEGLLNTEAFFGQGTRLTVV.

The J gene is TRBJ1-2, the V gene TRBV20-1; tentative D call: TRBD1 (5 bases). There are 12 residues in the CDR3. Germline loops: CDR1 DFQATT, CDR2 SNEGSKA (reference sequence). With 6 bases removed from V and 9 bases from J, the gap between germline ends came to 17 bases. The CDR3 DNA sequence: TGCAGTGCCGCTTTCCAGGGAGACAGCTACACCTTC. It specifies CSAAFQGDSYTF.